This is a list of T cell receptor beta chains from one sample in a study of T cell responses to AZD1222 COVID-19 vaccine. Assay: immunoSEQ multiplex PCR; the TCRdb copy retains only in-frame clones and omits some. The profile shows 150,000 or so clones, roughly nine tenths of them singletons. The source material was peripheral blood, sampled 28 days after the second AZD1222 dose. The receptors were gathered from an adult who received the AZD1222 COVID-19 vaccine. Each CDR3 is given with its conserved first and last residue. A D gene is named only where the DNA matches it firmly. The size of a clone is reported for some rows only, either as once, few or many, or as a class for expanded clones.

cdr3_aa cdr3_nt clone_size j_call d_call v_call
CASRVSTDTQYF TGCGCCAGCAGGGTATCCACAGATACGCAGTATTTT NA TRBJ2-3 NA TRBV5-1
CASSKAAGTDCATNEKLFF TGTGCCAGCAGCAAAGCAGCCGGGACTGACTGTGCAACTAATGAAAAACTGTTTTTT NA TRBJ1-4 NA TRBV21-1
CASSSGHHYGYTF TGTGCCAGCAGTTCCGGGCACCACTATGGCTACACCTTC NA TRBJ1-2 NA TRBV6-5
CAISERVGGGNTEAFF TGTGCCATCAGTGAGAGGGTCGGAGGGGGGAACACTGAAGCTTTCTTT once TRBJ1-1 NA TRBV10-3
CASSQEGALGYTF TGCGCCAGCAGCCAAGAGGGGGCGCTTGGCTACACCTTC few TRBJ1-2 NA TRBV4-1
CASSVVPNTEAFF TGTGCCAGCAGCGTAGTTCCGAACACTGAAGCTTTCTTT NA TRBJ1-1 NA TRBV9
CASSRQDGGETQYF TGTGCCAGCAGCCGGCAGGACGGGGGGGAGACCCAGTACTTC NA TRBJ2-5 TRBD2 TRBV7-2
CASSLAKHYGYTF TGTGCCAGCAGTTTAGCCAAACACTATGGCTACACCTTC NA TRBJ1-2 NA TRBV12-3/TRBV12-4
CASSRQLVSITEAFF TGTGCCAGCAGCCGTCAATTGGTCTCGATCACTGAAGCTTTCTTT NA TRBJ1-1 NA TRBV7-9
CASSKTGGMETQYF TGTGCCAGCAGCAAGACAGGGGGCATGGAGACCCAGTACTTC once TRBJ2-5 TRBD1 TRBV6-5
CASSLTAASGNTGELFF TGTGCCAGCAGTTTAACTGCGGCTAGCGGGAACACCGGGGAGCTGTTTTTT NA TRBJ2-2 TRBD2 TRBV27
CASSPNNLLNNSPLHF TGTGCCAGCTCACCGAATAATTTGCTGAATAATTCACCCCTCCACTTT NA TRBJ1-6 NA TRBV18
CASSLRQGDQPQHF TGTGCCAGCAGTCTTAGACAGGGGGATCAGCCCCAGCATTTT NA TRBJ1-5 TRBD1 TRBV6-5
CASSEDGANTGELFF TGTGCCAGCAGTGAAGACGGGGCGAACACCGGGGAGCTGTTTTTT NA TRBJ2-2 NA TRBV2
CASSSGTGFRNQPQHF TGTGCCAGCAGTTCTGGGACAGGGTTTAGGAATCAGCCCCAGCATTTT few TRBJ1-5 TRBD1 TRBV2